Sequencing of this T cell receptor (beta chain) was carried out in a study of shared clonotypes between healthy human individuals (dated by TCRdb to the early 2020s). General notes on the study: A couple of women and a few men aged 18 to 49 years were included in the cohort. For each donor, three plates each were used for CD4 naive and CD4 memory, two plates were used for CD8 naive, and one plate was used for CD8 memory. Blood TCR repertoires of four to six healthy adults were deeply sequenced to estimate repertoire size and the extent of clonotype sharing between individuals. Different laboratories and diverse techniques were used to prepare libraries and sequence TCR repertoires, to increase sequencing depth and limit assay-specific biases. Leukapheresis yielded between about 0.8 and 8.9 billion PBMCs per donor. Findings and caveats that apply to the study as a whole: Approximately 5% of naive CD4, around 3.5% of naive CD8, about 2.5% of memory CD4, and roughly 0.4% of memory CD8 clonotypes were shared across several donors. The small number of donors limited the genetic and exposure-history diversity represented. Even with the large sequencing depth, rarefaction of the sorted-subset datasets indicated that sequencing was incomplete. Naive subsets generally had larger estimated clonotype richness than memory subsets did. Clonotypes shared by all four sorted-subset donors showed higher generation probabilities than non-shared clonotypes. Only blood was sampled, and tissue TCR repertoires likely differ from those in blood. Based on pairwise subsampling, the degree of clonotype sharing among donors was expected to be affected by sequencing depth.

The donors were healthy, HIV-negative adults with no recently reported acute infections or vaccinations. Every donor was a Caucasian adult residing in Nashville, Tennessee, USA. CD4+ T cells were enriched by magnetic negative selection; naive cells were then positively selected on CD45RA, and the negative fraction formed the memory subset. After blood collection by leukapheresis, PBMCs were isolated using Ficoll-Histopaque density gradient centrifugation and then cryopreserved in the vapor phase of liquid nitrogen. Purity and quantity of every magnetically sorted T cell population were checked by analytical flow cytometry. Each sorted fraction had its genomic DNA isolated and then quantified by UV absorbance on a Nanodrop 2000c. CDR1 SGHTA and CDR2 FQGNSA were looked up in the germline V gene. The germline V end is reduced by 7 bases and the J end by 0 bases; junction bases left unmatched: 8. Measured from the cysteine to the phenylalanine, the CDR3 is 16 residues long. The sequence is cut down to CDR3 DNA, 48 bases in frame from base 1.

This clone was seen a single time. Its target antigen remains unknown. Base qualities are missing; no much larger clone stands one base away. Using the deep immunoSEQ assay, multiplex PCR amplified TCR CDR3 regions from genomic DNA. Extracted genomic DNA from each cell subset was spread evenly across all wells of several immunoSEQ 96-well plates, with each plate serving as a replicate. Each replicate PCR for sorted subsets received about 210 ng genomic DNA, equal to 30,000 or so T cell genomes. The purified libraries were quantified using a Qubit 3.0 fluorometer, sized with a Bioanalyzer 2100, and then quantified again using the KAPA Library Quantification kit. Each immunoSEQ 96-well plate was sequenced on its own single-read 150-cycle Illumina NextSeq 550 flow cell. Turning to the authors' computational methods: Because the immunoSEQ output held only junctional sequences and lacked quality scores, the filtering could not match the filtering applied to full-length reads. To assign V/J genes and CDR3, sequences were annotated against IMGT germline references using PyIR, a Python wrapper for IgBLAST v1.9. Reads were removed for weak V/J assignments (E-value above 1e-6), missing CDR3, stop codons, out-of-frame junctions, or ambiguous translated residues. V3J clonotypes were defined as sequences sharing the same inferred V gene, J gene, and CDR3 amino acid sequence. Percentage overlap between repertoires was computed as shared unique clonotypes divided by the size of the smaller repertoire. Richness of each repertoire was evaluated using RTK rarefaction, the Chao1 estimator, and Recon v2.1 estimates of unobserved clonotypes. For all TCRbeta clonotypes obtained by the gDNA method from a handful of donors, generation probabilities were computed with OLGA. The source is immuneACCESS, and TCRdb retained only in-frame sequences with V and J called. Part of the clones is not carried over; for the studies checked, unresolved V genes explain less than half of this, and the remainder is unexplained. That table furnishes V, J and clone size, whereas the DNA furnished D and trimming. The sample data list approximately 330,000 clones, and less than 85% of these were observed just once. The ten largest account for over 9.5% of the sample.

The clonotype was recovered from a man aged 30-40 years in good health. Sequences were obtained from memory CD4+ T cells sorted from blood. This specimen's cell subset or site label, interpreted: CD45RA-negative fraction. This sequence uses TRBV7-2 and TRBJ2-3; TRBD2 agrees with 9 junctional bases. This receptor carries the CDR3 CASTSLAGVSTDTQYF. The nucleotides read TGTGCCAGCACCTCATTAGCGGGAGTTAGCACAGATACGCAGTATTTT. When the CDR3 is completed using the reference TRBV7-2 and TRBJ2-3 genes on either side, the full variable domain is GAGVSQSPSNKVTEKGKDVELRCDPISGHTALYWYRQSLGQGLEFLIYFQGNSAPDKSGLPSDRFSAERTGGSVSTLTIQRTQQEDSAVYLCASTSLAGVSTDTQYFGPGTRLTVL.